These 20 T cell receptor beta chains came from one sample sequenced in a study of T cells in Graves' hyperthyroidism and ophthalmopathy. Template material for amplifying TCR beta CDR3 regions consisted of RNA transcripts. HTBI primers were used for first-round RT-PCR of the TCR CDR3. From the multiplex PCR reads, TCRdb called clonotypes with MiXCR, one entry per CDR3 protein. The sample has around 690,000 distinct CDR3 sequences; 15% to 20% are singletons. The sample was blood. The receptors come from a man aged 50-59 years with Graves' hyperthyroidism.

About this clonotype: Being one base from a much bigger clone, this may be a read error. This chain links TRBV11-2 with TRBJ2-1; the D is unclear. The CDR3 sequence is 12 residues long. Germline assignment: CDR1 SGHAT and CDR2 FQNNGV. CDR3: CVSSLPNNEQFF. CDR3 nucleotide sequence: TGTGTCAGCAGCTTACCCAACAATGAGCAGTTCTTC.

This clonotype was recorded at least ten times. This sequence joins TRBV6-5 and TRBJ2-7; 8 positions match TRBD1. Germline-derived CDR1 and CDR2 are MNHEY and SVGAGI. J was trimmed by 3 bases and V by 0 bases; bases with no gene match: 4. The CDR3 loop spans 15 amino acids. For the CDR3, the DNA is TGTGCCAGCAGTTACTCCCAACAGGGGGGCTACGAGCAGTACTTC. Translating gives CASSYSQQGGYEQYF.

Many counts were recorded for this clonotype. CDR3 nucleotide sequence: TGTGCCAGCAGTTCAAGGACTAGCGGGAGTTCCAAAAACATTCAGTACTTC. This encodes CASSSRTSGSSKNIQYF. V is TRBV2 and J is TRBJ2-4, with 13 bases that match TRBD2. Germline CDR1 reads SNHLY; CDR2 reads FYNNEI. Losses at the gene ends were 5 bases for V and 2 bases for J; bases not matched to a gene: 6. The CDR3 consists of 17 residues.

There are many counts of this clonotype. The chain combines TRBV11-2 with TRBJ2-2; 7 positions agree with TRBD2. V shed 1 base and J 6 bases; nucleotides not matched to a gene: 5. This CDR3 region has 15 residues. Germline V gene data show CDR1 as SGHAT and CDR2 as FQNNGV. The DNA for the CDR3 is TGTGCCAGCAGCTTAGTTGCGGGAGCTCCCGGGGAGCTGTTTTTT. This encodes CASSLVAGAPGELFF.

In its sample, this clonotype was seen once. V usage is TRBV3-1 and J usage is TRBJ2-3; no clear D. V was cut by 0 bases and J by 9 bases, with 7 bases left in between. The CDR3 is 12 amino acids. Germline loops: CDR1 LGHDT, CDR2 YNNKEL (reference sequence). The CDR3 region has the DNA TGTGCCAGCAGCCAAGATAAGGGCACGCAGTATTTT. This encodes CASSQDKGTQYF.

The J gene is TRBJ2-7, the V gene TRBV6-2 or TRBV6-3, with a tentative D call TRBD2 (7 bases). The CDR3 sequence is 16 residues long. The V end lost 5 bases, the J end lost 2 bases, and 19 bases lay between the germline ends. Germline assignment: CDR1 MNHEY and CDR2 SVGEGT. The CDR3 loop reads CASSNWGLAEPYEQYF. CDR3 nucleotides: TGTGCCAGCAGTAACTGGGGGCTAGCGGAGCCCTACGAGCAGTACTTC.

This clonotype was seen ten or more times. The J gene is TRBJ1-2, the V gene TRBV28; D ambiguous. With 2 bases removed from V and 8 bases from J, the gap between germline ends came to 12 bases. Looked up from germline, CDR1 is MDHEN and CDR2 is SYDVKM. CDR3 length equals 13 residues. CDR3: CASSLTFDWGYTF. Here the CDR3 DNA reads TGTGCCAGCAGTTTAACCTTCGACTGGGGCTACACCTTC.

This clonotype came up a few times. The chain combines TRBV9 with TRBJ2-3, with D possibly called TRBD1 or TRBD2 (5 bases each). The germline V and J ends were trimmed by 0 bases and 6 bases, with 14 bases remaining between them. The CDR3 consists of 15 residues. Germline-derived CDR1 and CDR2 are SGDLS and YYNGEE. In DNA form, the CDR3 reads TGTGCCAGCAGCGTAGCGGGACCACCAGGGGATACGCAGTATTTT. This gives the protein CASSVAGPPGDTQYF.

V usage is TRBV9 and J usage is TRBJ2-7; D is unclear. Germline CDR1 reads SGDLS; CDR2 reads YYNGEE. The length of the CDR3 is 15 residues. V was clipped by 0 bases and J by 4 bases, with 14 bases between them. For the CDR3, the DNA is TGTGCCAGCAGCGTAGCTCCAGCCACAACTTACGAGCAGTACTTC. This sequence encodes CASSVAPATTYEQYF.

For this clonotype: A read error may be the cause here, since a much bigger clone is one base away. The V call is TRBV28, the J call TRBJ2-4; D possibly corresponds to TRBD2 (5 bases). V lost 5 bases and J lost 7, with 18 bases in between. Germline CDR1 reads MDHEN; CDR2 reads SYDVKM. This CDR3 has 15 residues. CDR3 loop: CASSPSPEGSNIQYF. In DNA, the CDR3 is TGTGCCAGCAGTCCCTCTCCAGAGGGCTCGAACATTCAGTACTTC.

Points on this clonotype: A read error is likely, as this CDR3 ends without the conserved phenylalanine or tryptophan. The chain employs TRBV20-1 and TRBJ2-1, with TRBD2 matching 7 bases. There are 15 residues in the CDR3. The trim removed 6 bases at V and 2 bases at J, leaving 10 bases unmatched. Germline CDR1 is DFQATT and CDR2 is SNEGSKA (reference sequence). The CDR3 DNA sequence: TGCAGTGCCTCGAGGACTAGGCGGGCCTACAATGAGCAGTTCTCC. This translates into CSASRTRRAYNEQFS.

The CDR3 protein is CASSPKVISNQPQHF. CDR3 DNA: TGTGCCAGCAGTCCAAAAGTGATTAGCAATCAGCCCCAGCATTTT. The chain is built from TRBV2 and TRBJ1-5; D is undetermined. The length of the CDR3 is 15 residues. In germline, CDR1 is SNHLY, CDR2 FYNNEI. The ends were cut back, 5 bases at V and 0 bases at J, with 11 bases in the middle.

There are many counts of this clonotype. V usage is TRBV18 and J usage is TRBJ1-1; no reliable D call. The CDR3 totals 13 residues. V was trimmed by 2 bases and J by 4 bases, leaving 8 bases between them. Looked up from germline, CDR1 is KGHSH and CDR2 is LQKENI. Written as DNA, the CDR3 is TGTGCCAGCTCACCAGCTGGCGGCACTGAAGCTTTCTTT. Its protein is CASSPAGGTEAFF.

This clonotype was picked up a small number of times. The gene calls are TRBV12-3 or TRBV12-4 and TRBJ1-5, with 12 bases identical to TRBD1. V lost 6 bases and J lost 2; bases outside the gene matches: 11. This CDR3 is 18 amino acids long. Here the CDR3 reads CASSPPGQGAFGNQPQHF. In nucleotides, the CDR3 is TGTGCCAGCAGCCCACCGGGACAGGGGGCTTTTGGCAATCAGCCCCAGCATTTT.

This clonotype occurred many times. CDR3 in amino acids: CASSQGHLSNSPLHF. As DNA, the CDR3 is TGTGCCAGCAGCCAGGGGCACCTAAGCAATTCACCCCTCCACTTT. The chain combines TRBV5-6 with TRBJ1-6, with D possibly TRBD1 on 6 matching bases. CDR1 SGHDT and CDR2 YYEEEE come from the germline V gene. This CDR3 region has 15 residues. V was shortened by 4 bases and J by 7 bases, with 15 bases between the two germline ends.

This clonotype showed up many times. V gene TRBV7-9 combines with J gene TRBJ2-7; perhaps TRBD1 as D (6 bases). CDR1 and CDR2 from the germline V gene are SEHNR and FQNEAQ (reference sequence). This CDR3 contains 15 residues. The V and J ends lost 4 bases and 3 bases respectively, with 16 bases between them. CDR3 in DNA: TGTGCCAGCAGCTCCGACGAGACAGGAGGCTACGAGCAGTACTTC. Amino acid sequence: CASSSDETGGYEQYF.

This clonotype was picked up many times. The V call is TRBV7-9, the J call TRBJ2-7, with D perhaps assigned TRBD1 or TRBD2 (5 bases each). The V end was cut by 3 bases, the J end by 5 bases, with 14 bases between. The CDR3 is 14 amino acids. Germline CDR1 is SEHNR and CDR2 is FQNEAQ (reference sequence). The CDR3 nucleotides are TGTGCCAGCAGCTTCTCAGGGACCACCAACGAGCAGTACTTC. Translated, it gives CASSFSGTTNEQYF. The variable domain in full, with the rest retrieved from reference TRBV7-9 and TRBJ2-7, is DTGVSQNPRHKITKRGQNVTFRCDPISEHNRLYWYRQTLGQGPEFLTYFQNEAQLEKSRLLSDRFSAERPKGSFSTLEIQRTEQGDSAMYLCASSFSGTTNEQYFGPGTRLTVT.

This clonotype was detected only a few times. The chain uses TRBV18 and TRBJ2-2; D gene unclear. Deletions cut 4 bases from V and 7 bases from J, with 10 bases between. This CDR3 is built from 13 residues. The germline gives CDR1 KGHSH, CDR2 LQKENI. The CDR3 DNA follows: TGTGCCAGCTCACTCCGGGCGGACGGGGAGCTGTTTTTT. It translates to CASSLRADGELFF.

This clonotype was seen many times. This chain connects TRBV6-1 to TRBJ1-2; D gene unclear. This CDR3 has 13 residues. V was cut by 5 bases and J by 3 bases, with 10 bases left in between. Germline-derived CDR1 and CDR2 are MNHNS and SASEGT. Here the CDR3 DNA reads TGTGCCAGCAGTTCAAACAGAGACTATGGCTACACCTTC. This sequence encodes CASSSNRDYGYTF.

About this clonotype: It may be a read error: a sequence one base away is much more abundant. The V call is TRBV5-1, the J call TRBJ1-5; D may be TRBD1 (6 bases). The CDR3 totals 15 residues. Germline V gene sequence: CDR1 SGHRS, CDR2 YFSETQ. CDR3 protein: CASGFTTGPNQPQHF. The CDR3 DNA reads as TGCGCCAGCGGCTTTACGACAGGCCCCAATCAGCCCCAGCATTTT.